The 19 T cell receptor beta chains below all came from one sample that was sequenced in a study of CD4 T cells in relation to SARS-CoV-2 and coronaviruses. CD4+ T cells from unexposed donors were obtained before the COVID-19 pandemic (2011-2018). Profiled with immunoSEQ multiplex PCR; TCRdb holds only in-frame clones, not every one. The sample holds about 64,000 clones, approximately 94% seen once. The sequenced material came from naive CD4+ T cells from PBMCs. Subset defined: naive CD4+ T cells isolated by negative enrichment. The receptors stem from a human donor in good health.

The chain combines TRBV7-9 with TRBJ2-6; D is unresolved. The length of the CDR3 is 13 residues. CDR1 and CDR2 from the germline V gene are SEHNR and FQNEAQ (reference sequence). V was cut by 8 bases and J by 0 bases, with 5 bases left in between. CDR3 amino acids: CASGSSGANVLTF. The CDR3 DNA sequence: TGTGCCAGCGGTAGCTCTGGGGCCAACGTCCTGACTTTC.

This chain joins TRBV6-5 and TRBJ1-2, with D perhaps matching TRBD1 (5 bases). Trimming removed 6 bases at V and 4 bases at J, with 12 bases between. The CDR3 loop spans 13 amino acids. Per germline, CDR1 MNHEY and CDR2 SVGAGI. The CDR3, as DNA: TGTGCCAGCAGCCCCAATAGGGGCTATGGCTACACCTTC. Residues: CASSPNRGYGYTF.

This clone was found once. The chain combines TRBV19 with TRBJ2-2; 8 positions match TRBD1. CDR3 length: 16 residues. Germline loops: CDR1 LNHDA, CDR2 SQIVND (reference sequence). V was pared by 9 bases and J by 5 bases, with 14 bases of the junction left unmatched. The chain's CDR3 is CASIVAGGSVTGELFF. DNA of the CDR3: TGTGCCAGCATAGTGGCAGGGGGCTCAGTGACCGGGGAGCTGTTTTTT.

V is TRBV18 and J is TRBJ2-7, with a possible D match to TRBD1 (6 bases). The ends were cut back, 2 bases at V and 2 bases at J, with 10 bases in the middle. The CDR3 is 14 residues long. Germline loops: CDR1 KGHSH, CDR2 LQKENI. This chain's CDR3 is CASSPGGTTYEQYF. For the CDR3, the DNA is TGTGCCAGCTCACCAGGGGGCACCACCTACGAGCAGTACTTC.

This chain connects TRBV4-2 to TRBJ2-1; no reliable D call. The CDR3 sequence is 17 residues long. The germline gives CDR1 LGHNA, CDR2 YNFKEQ. V lost 0 bases and J lost 0, with 12 bases in between. The CDR3 spells CASSQDFSTSSYNEQFF. The CDR3 region has the DNA TGTGCCAGCAGCCAAGATTTCAGCACGAGCTCCTACAATGAGCAGTTCTTC.

The chain is built from TRBV10-2 and TRBJ2-5; D possibly corresponds to TRBD2 (5 bases). Germline V gives CDR1 WSHSY, CDR2 SAAADI. CDR3 size: 13 residues. The germline V and J ends were trimmed by 5 bases and 3 bases, with 10 bases remaining between them. The CDR3 nucleotides are TGCGCCAGCAGTCGGACGGGAAAAGAGACCCAGTACTTC. It yields the protein CASSRTGKETQYF.

The chain has TRBV20-1 and TRBJ2-7; D is ambiguous. V lost 3 bases, J lost 3 bases, and 6 bases lay in between. The CDR3 is 11 amino acids. Germline V gene sequence: CDR1 DFQATT, CDR2 SNEGSKA (reference sequence). CDR3 bases: TGCAGTGCTAGTTCACACTACGAGCAGTACTTC. Amino acids: CSASSHYEQYF.

J is TRBJ1-2 and V is TRBV10-1, with TRBD1 as a possible D gene (6 bases). Germline V gene data show CDR1 as WNHNN and CDR2 as SYGVQD (reference sequence). This CDR3 is 18 amino acids long. The germline V and J ends were trimmed by 4 bases and 5 bases, with 26 bases remaining between them. CDR3: CASSGGSPGERLNYGYTF. The CDR3 nucleotides are TGCGCCAGCAGTGGTGGATCCCCAGGGGAAAGGTTGAATTATGGCTACACCTTC.

The V gene is TRBV2, the J gene TRBJ2-7, with D uncertain. The V end was cut by 2 bases, the J end by 3 bases, with 5 bases between. This CDR3 comprises 12 residues. Per germline, CDR1 SNHLY and CDR2 FYNNEI. The CDR3 DNA reads TGTGCCAGCAGTGAAATAGGCTACGAGCAGTACTTC. Its protein product is CASSEIGYEQYF. Based on the CDR3 plus reference TRBV2 and TRBJ2-7, the full variable domain is EPEVTQTPSHQVTQMGQEVILRCVPISNHLYFYWYRQILGQKVEFLVSFYNNEISEKSEIFDDQFSVERPDGSNFTLKIRSTKLEDSAMYFCASSEIGYEQYFGPGTRLTVT.

The CDR3 DNA is TGTGCCAGCAGTTACGGGTTACAGGGGAACTATGGCTACACCTTC. As protein: CASSYGLQGNYGYTF. This chain connects TRBV6-6 to TRBJ1-2; 7 bases fit TRBD1. CDR1 is MNHNY, CDR2 SVGAGI, per germline (reference sequence). V was pared by 2 bases and J by 2 bases, with 5 bases of the junction left unmatched. This CDR3 is 15 amino acids long.

The chain combines TRBV3-1 (or the pseudogene TRBV3-2) with TRBJ2-3, with D tentatively TRBD1 (6 bases). Germline CDR1 is LGHDT and CDR2 is YNNKEL (reference sequence). V gave up 0 bases and J gave up 1 base, with 8 bases separating them. The CDR3 totals 15 residues. The CDR3 sequence: CASSQDSGGTDTQYF. The CDR3 DNA follows: TGTGCCAGCAGCCAAGATTCAGGGGGCACAGATACGCAGTATTTT.

This rearrangement joins TRBV4-1 to TRBJ2-5; D gene uncertain. V gave up 3 bases and J gave up 4 bases, with 15 bases separating them. Per germline, CDR1 MGHRA and CDR2 YSYEKL. The CDR3 is made up of 15 amino acids. CDR3 protein: CASSQSLDRVETQYF. The CDR3 coding sequence is TGCGCCAGCAGCCAGAGCCTAGATAGGGTAGAGACCCAGTACTTC.

The chain combines TRBV9 with TRBJ2-2; 11 bases are a match to TRBD2. Trimming at V came to 4 bases and at J to 2 bases, leaving 10 bases not matched to a gene. Germline values: CDR1 SGDLS, CDR2 YYNGEE. The CDR3 is 18 amino acids. DNA of the CDR3: TGTGCCAGCAGCCCGCGCTTTAGCGGGAGGGCCAACACCGGGGAGCTGTTTTTT. This translates into CASSPRFSGRANTGELFF.

The gene calls are TRBV28 and TRBJ2-1; the match to TRBD2 covers 7 bases. Germline V gene data show CDR1 as MDHEN and CDR2 as SYDVKM. V gave up 2 bases and J gave up 6 bases; unmatched junction bases: 7. This CDR3 has 15 amino acids. CDR3 residues: CASSLMASGANEQFF. The CDR3, as DNA: TGTGCCAGCAGTTTAATGGCTAGCGGAGCCAATGAGCAGTTCTTC. The full variable domain, completed using reference TRBV28 and TRBJ2-1, is DVKVTQSSRYLVKRTGEKVFLECVQDMDHENMFWYRQDPGLGLRLIYFSYDVKMKEKGDIPEGYSVSREKKERFSLILESASTNQTSMYLCASSLMASGANEQFFGPGTRLTVL.

The V call is TRBV6-5, the J call TRBJ1-3; D might be TRBD1 (5 bases). Per germline, CDR1 MNHEY and CDR2 SVGAGI. V dropped 2 bases and J dropped 4 bases, with 9 bases sitting between them. The CDR3 loop spans 14 amino acids. The CDR3 DNA reads as TGTGCCAGCAGTTACGGGGCCGCAGGAAACACCATATATTTT. This sequence encodes CASSYGAAGNTIYF.

The chain joins TRBV27 to TRBJ2-7, with D possibly TRBD1 on 5 matching bases. Germline loops: CDR1 MNHEY, CDR2 SMNVEV (reference sequence). The CDR3 is made up of 13 amino acids. Trimming pared 9 bases from V and 0 bases from J, leaving 12 bases between. CDR3 DNA sequence: TGTGCCAGTAGGGGAATTAGCTCCTACGAGCAGTACTTC. Residues: CASRGISSYEQYF.

This chain links TRBV24-1 with TRBJ1-1; weak D call: TRBD1 (5 bases). The CDR3 runs 14 residues. Germline-derived CDR1 and CDR2 are KGHDR and SFDVKD. Trimming cost V 5 bases and J 1 base, with 10 bases left between them. Written as DNA, the CDR3 is TGTGCCACCAGTGCGGGGGGTCGGAACACTGAAGCTTTCTTT. It translates to CATSAGGRNTEAFF.

The CDR3 nucleotides read TGTGCCACCAGTGATCCAATGGATGAGCAGTTCTTC. Protein product: CATSDPMDEQFF. The rearrangement uses TRBV24-1 and TRBJ2-1, with no clear D. The CDR3 loop spans 12 amino acids. V was clipped by 3 bases and J by 8 bases, with 7 bases between them. Germline V gene sequence: CDR1 KGHDR, CDR2 SFDVKD.

This clone was seen once. The chain couples TRBV7-2 to TRBJ2-1; tentative D call: TRBD2 (6 bases). Germline-derived CDR1 and CDR2 are SGHTA and FQGNSA. The CDR3 length is 13 residues. Trimming pared 1 base from V and 9 bases from J, leaving 10 bases between. CDR3 nucleotides: TGTGCCAGCAGCTTAGATCCCGGGGGTGAGCAGTTCTTC. It translates to CASSLDPGGEQFF.